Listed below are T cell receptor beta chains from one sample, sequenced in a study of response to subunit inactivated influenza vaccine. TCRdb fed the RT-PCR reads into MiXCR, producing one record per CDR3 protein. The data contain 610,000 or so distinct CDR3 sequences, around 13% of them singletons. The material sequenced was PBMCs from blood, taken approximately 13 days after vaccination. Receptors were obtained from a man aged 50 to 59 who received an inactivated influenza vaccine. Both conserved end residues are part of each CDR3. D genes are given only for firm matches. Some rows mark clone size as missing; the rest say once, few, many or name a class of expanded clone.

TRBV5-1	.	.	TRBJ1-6	TGCGCCAGCAGCCCAGGACCCCGTGTGGGGGATTCACCCCTCCACTTT	CASSPGPRVGDSPLHF
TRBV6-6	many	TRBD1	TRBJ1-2	TGTGCCAGCACCGACCGAGGGGGCGATGGCTACACCTTC	CASTDRGGDGYTF
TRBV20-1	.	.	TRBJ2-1	TGCAGTGCTAGAGGAGGCCTAGTGAACAATGAGCAGTTCTTC	CSARGGLVNNEQFF
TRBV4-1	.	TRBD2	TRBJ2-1	TGCGCCAGCAGCCAAGGACAGGGAATAGCGGGGGTCGACCATGAGCAGTTCTTC	CASSQGQGIAGVDHEQFF
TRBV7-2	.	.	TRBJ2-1	TGTGCCAGCAGCGGAAGACTGGGCGATGAGCAGTTCTTC	CASSGRLGDEQFF
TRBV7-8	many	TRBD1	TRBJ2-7	TGTGCCAGCAGCCAAATTTCAGGGGGAGCCTCCTACGAGCAGTACTTC	CASSQISGGASYEQYF
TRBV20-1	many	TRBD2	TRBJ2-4	TGCAGTGCTAGACCCCAAGCGGGAAAAAACATTCAGTACTTC	CSARPQAGKNIQYF
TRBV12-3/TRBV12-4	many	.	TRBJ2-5	TGTGCCAGCAGTTTCCTAGAGACCCAGTACTTC	CASSFLETQYF
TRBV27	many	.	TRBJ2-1	TGTGCCAGCAATAATGAGCAGTTCTTC	CASNNEQFF
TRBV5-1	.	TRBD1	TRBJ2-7	TGCGCCAGCACCCGAGGGGACAGGGGTCACGAGCAGTACTTC	CASTRGDRGHEQYF
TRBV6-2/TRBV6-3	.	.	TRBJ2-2	TGTGCCAGCTCTGCAAGGGGGTCCACCGGGGAGCTGTTTTTT	CASSARGSTGELFF
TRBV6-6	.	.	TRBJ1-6	TGTGCCAGCCATGAATTTGATAATTCACCCCTCCACTTT	CASHEFDNSPLHF
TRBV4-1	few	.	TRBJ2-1	TGCGCCAGCAGCCAAGAGGACCTTCGGGAGCAGTTCTTC	CASSQEDLREQFF
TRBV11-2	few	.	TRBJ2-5	TGTGCCAGCAGCCCATGGGTGGGGTACCAAGAGACCCAGTACTTC	CASSPWVGYQETQYF
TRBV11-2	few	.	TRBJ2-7	TGTGCCAGCAGCTTCCGGGATCCGGGCGAGCAGTACTTC	CASSFRDPGEQYF
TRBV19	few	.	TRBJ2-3	TGTGCCAGTAGTTCTCCAGGGATTGGTGGCACAGATACGCAGTATTTT	CASSSPGIGGTDTQYF
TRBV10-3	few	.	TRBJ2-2	TGTGCCATCAGTCCTGAAAGGGCTGGGGAGCTGTTTTTT	CAISPERAGELFF
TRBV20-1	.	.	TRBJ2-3	TGCAGTGCTCACAACCCTAACCCCGGGAGAACAGATACGCAGTATTTT	CSAHNPNPGRTDTQYF
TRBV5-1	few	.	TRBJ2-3	TGCGCCAGCAGTGCGGCGGGGAGCCGCACAGATACGCAGTATTTT	CASSAAGSRTDTQYF
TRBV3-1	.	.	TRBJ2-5	TGTGCCAGCAGCCAAGTTTTGCAGGCTCGCCAAGAGACCCAGTACTTC	CASSQVLQARQETQYF
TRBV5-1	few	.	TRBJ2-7	TGCGCCAGCAGCTTGGTTTCGACAGGTCCCGGGGAGCAGTACTTC	CASSLVSTGPGEQYF
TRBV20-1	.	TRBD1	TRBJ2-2	TGCAGTGCTAGCCAAGACAGGGGTTGGTACACCGGGGAGCTGTTTTTT	CSASQDRGWYTGELFF
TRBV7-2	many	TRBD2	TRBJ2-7	TGTGCCAGCAGCCCCACCTCTAGCGGTTACTACGAGCAGTACTTC	CASSPTSSGYYEQYF
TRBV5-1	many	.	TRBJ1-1	TGCGCCAGCAGCTTGTGGGGGGCTGGGACTGAAGCTTTCTTT	CASSLWGAGTEAFF
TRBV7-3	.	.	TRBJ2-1	TGTGCCAGCAGCTTAGCGGCTTCCCGGTACAATGAGCAGTTCTTC	CASSLAASRYNEQFF
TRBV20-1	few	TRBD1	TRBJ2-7	TGCAGTGCTAGTGATGGGACAGACTACGAGCAGTACTTC	CSASDGTDYEQYF
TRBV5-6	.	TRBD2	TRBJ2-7	TGTGCCAGCAGCCCTGGTATGGGACTAGCAGTCTACGAGCAGTACTTC	CASSPGMGLAVYEQYF
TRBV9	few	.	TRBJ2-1	TGTGCCAGCAGCCCTTCGGCGGTTGAGCAGTTCTTC	CASSPSAVEQFF
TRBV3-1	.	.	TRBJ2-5	TGTGCCAGCAGCCTCAAAAGGGGGCTAGCGGGCCAGACCCAGTACTTC	CASSLKRGLAGQTQYF
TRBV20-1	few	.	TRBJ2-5	TGCAGTGCTAGAGGTGATATGGGGTCGGGGACCCAGTACTTC	CSARGDMGSGTQYF
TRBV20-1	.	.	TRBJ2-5	TGCAGTGCTAGGCCTCATCCCGGCGGGACCCAGTACTTC	CSARPHPGGTQYF
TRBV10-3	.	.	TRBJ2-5	TGTGCCATCAGCATGGGTCTACAAGAGACCCAGTACTTC	CAISMGLQETQYF
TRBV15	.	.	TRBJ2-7	TGTGCCACCAGCAGAGATCCGGCCTACGAGCAGTACTTC	CATSRDPAYEQYF
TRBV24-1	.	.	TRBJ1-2	TGTGCCACCAGTGATTTACCTTTGGCTAACTATGGCTACACCTTC	CATSDLPLANYGYTF
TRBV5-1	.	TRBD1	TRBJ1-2	TGCGCCAGCAGCTTGGGGGACAGGGTTGGTCTCAACTATGGCTACACCTTC	CASSLGDRVGLNYGYTF
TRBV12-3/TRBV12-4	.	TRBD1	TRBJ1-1	TGTGCCAGCAAAACCGGGACAGAGAACACTGAAGCTTTCTTT	CASKTGTENTEAFF
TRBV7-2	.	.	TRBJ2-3	TGTGCCAGCAGCAGTACGTGGCGGACAGATACGCAGTATTTT	CASSSTWRTDTQYF
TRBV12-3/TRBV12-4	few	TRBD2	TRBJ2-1	TGTGCCAGCAGTCCCGGACTAGCGGTAACCCTCCACAATGAGCAGTTCTTC	CASSPGLAVTLHNEQFF
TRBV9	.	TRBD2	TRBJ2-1	TGTGCCAGCAGCGAAGGGACTAGCGGTTACAATGAGCAGTTCTTC	CASSEGTSGYNEQFF
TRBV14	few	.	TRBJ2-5	TGTGCCAGCAGCCAAGCTGGGGCGGCCCAGTACTTC	CASSQAGAAQYF
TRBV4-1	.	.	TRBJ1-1	TGCGCCAGCAGCCAAGTTTTAGGAGAGAACACTGAAGCTTTCTTT	CASSQVLGENTEAFF
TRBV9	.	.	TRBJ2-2	TGTGCCAGCAGCGTAACGGGAACCGGGGAGCTGTTTTTT	CASSVTGTGELFF
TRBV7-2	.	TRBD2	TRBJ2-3	TGTGCCAGCAGCTTAAGGCGGGGGACAGATACGCAGTATTTT	CASSLRRGTDTQYF
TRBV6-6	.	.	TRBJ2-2	TGTGCCAGCAGTCCTTCCGGGGAGCTGTTTTTT	CASSPSGELFF
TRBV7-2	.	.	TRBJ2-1	TGTGCCAGCAGCTTAGGTATTTGGGGGTACGTGAATGAGCAGTTCTTC	CASSLGIWGYVNEQFF
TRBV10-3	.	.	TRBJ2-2	TGTGCCATCAGTGAGTCCACGGGGGATATCACCGGGGAGCTGTTTTTT	CAISESTGDITGELFF
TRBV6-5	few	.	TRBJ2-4	TGTGCCAGTCGGACAGCCAAAAACATTCAGTACTTC	CASRTAKNIQYF
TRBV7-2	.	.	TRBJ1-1	TGTGCCAGCAGCCCCACGCGGGGGCTTGGAGCTTTCTTT	CASSPTRGLGAFF
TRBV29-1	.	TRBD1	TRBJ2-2	TGCAGCGTTGAGTGGCAGGGGGCATACACCGGGGAGCTGTTTTTT	CSVEWQGAYTGELFF
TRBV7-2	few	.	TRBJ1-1	TGTGCCAGCAGCTTACTGGGTCGGGGGTCGAACACTGAAGCTTTCTTT	CASSLLGRGSNTEAFF
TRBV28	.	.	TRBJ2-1	TGTGCCAGCAGTTTGGAGTGGATTTGGAATGAGCAGTTCTTC	CASSLEWIWNEQFF
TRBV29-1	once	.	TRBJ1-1	TGTCAGGGAGCGATGAACACTGAAGCTTTCTTT	CQGAMNTEAFF
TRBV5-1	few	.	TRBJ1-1	TGCGCCAGCAGCCTGTGGACAGCTGAGCGAGAAGCTTTCTTT	CASSLWTAEREAFF